The 28 T cell receptor beta chains presented below share a single source sample, sequenced in a study of T cell responses to AZD1222 COVID-19 vaccine. TCRdb's copy holds only in-frame clones and misses some; the assay was immunoSEQ multiplex PCR. Among some 130,000 clones, approximately 88% were seen once, and the ten largest hold roughly a sixth. The source material was peripheral blood, sampled on day 0 of MenACWY control vaccination. The receptors originated from an adult in good health.

The chain uses TRBV9 and TRBJ2-1; D gene ambiguous. Trimming took off 4 bases at V and 0 bases at J, with 11 bases between the two ends. The CDR3 is 15 residues long. Looked up from germline, CDR1 is SGDLS and CDR2 is YYNGEE. The CDR3 loop reads CASSPPAGSYNEQFF. Written as DNA, the CDR3 is TGTGCCAGCAGCCCTCCGGCCGGCTCCTACAATGAGCAGTTCTTC.

CDR3 coding DNA: TGTGCCAGCAGCCAAGACATAGTGGGGGAGCGGTACAATGAGCAGTTCTTC. Translating gives CASSQDIVGERYNEQFF. The rearrangement joins TRBV4-2 to TRBJ2-1; perhaps D is TRBD1 or TRBD2 (5 bases each). The V end was cut by 0 bases, the J end by 4 bases, with 16 bases between. This CDR3 has 17 residues. Per germline, CDR1 LGHNA and CDR2 YNFKEQ.

The chain carries TRBV1 and TRBJ1-6. TRBV1 is described as a pseudogene. The CDR3 has 14 amino acids. The CDR3 nucleotides are TGCACCAGCAGCCAAGATCCCACTAATTCACCCCTCCACTTT. Translating it yields CTSSQDPTNSPLHF.

The chain joins TRBV28 to TRBJ1-1; D unclear. CDR1 and CDR2 from the germline V gene are MDHEN and SYDVKM. Trimming removed 2 bases from V and 0 bases from J, with 7 bases in between. The CDR3 covers 14 residues. As DNA, the CDR3 is TGTGCCAGCAGTTTAGCACTGTTGAACACTGAAGCTTTCTTT. Translation gives CASSLALLNTEAFF. The full variable domain, with the rest looked up from reference TRBV28 and TRBJ1-1, is DVKVTQSSRYLVKRTGEKVFLECVQDMDHENMFWYRQDPGLGLRLIYFSYDVKMKEKGDIPEGYSVSREKKERFSLILESASTNQTSMYLCASSLALLNTEAFFGQGTRLTVV.

In nucleotides, the CDR3 is TGTGCCAGCAGCTTAGAACAGAATCAGCCCCAGCATTTT. Encoded protein: CASSLEQNQPQHF. J is TRBJ1-5 and V is TRBV5-5; the D is unclear. Trimming left V 2 bases short and J 4 bases short, with 7 bases between. The CDR3 extends over 13 amino acids. Germline V gene lookup returns CDR1 SGHKS and CDR2 YYEKEE (reference sequence). Filled out from reference TRBV5-5 and TRBJ1-5, the complete variable domain reads DAGVTQSPTHLIKTRGQQVTLRCSPISGHKSVSWYQQVLGQGPQFIFQYYEKEERGRGNFPDRFSARQFPNYSSELNVNALLLGDSALYLCASSLEQNQPQHFGDGTRLSIL.

This chain connects TRBV24-1 to TRBJ2-3; D call uncertain. V was cut by 4 bases and J by 4 bases, with 14 bases left in between. The germline gives CDR1 KGHDR, CDR2 SFDVKD. The CDR3 has 15 amino acids. CDR3 region: CATSDPTTGADTQYF. The CDR3 nucleotides read TGTGCCACCAGTGACCCGACGACTGGTGCAGATACGCAGTATTTT.

The genes are TRBV3-1 (or the pseudogene TRBV3-2) and TRBJ2-2; D is unclear. Between the trimmed V and J ends, which lost 4 bases and 4 bases, there was a span of 4 bases. The CDR3 consists of 12 residues. Per the germline V gene, CDR1 is LGHDT and CDR2 is YNNKEL (reference sequence). The CDR3 DNA follows: TGTGCCAGCAGCCCGCGCACCGGGGAGCTGTTTTTT. Amino acids: CASSPRTGELFF.

J is TRBJ2-7 and V is TRBV7-9; 8 nucleotides agree with TRBD2. This CDR3 is 15 amino acids long. CDR1 is SEHNR and CDR2 is FQNEAQ in the germline V gene (reference sequence). Losses at the gene ends were 5 bases for V and 6 bases for J; bases not matched to a gene: 12. CDR3 nucleotide sequence: TGTGCCAGCAGCGCTCCGGGACCTAGCGGGCTCGAGCAGTACTTC. Its translation is CASSAPGPSGLEQYF.

The chain recombines TRBV5-1 with TRBJ1-3, with D unresolved. Germline lookup yields CDR1 SGHRS and CDR2 YFSETQ. Deletions cut 2 bases from V and 0 bases from J, with 15 bases between. The length of the CDR3 is 17 residues. The chain's CDR3 is CASSFNSLRLSGNTIYF. The CDR3 DNA follows: TGCGCCAGCAGCTTTAACAGTCTGCGTCTCTCTGGAAACACCATATATTTT.

The V and J genes are TRBV30 and TRBJ1-3; 8 bases align to TRBD1. With V trimmed by 7 bases and J by 0 bases, 5 bases remained unmatched. Germline V lookup: CDR1 GTSNPN, CDR2 SVGIG (reference sequence). CDR3 length equals 14 residues. In DNA, the CDR3 is TGTGCCTTGGGACAGGACTTCTCTGGAAACACCATATATTTT. This encodes CALGQDFSGNTIYF.

This sequence joins TRBV9 and TRBJ1-2; 7 nucleotides align to TRBD1. The V gene's germline CDR1 is SGDLS and CDR2 YYNGEE. The CDR3 totals 16 residues. The J segment lost 2 bases and the V segment lost 0 bases, leaving 7 bases of the junction unmatched. As DNA, the CDR3 is TGTGCCAGCAGCGTAGACTTGGGACAGAGGAACTATGGCTACACCTTC. Translated, it gives CASSVDLGQRNYGYTF.

The chain is built from TRBV6-5 and TRBJ2-1; 9 positions match TRBD2. The CDR3 contains 15 residues. V shed 0 bases and J 9 bases; nucleotides not matched to a gene: 6. Germline CDR1 and CDR2: MNHEY and SVGAGI. CDR3 coding DNA: TGTGCCAGCAGTTACTCCCTCGCGGGAGGGGTTGAGCAGTTCTTC. Residues: CASSYSLAGGVEQFF.

V gene TRBV7-5 combines with J gene TRBJ2-7. TRBV7-5 is a recognized pseudogene. The CDR3 runs 11 residues. CDR3 amino acids: CARSPPGLTHF. The CDR3 nucleotides are TGTGCCAGAAGCCCTCCGGGCCTCACTCACTTC.

This chain connects TRBV28 to TRBJ1-5, with a tentative D call TRBD1 (6 bases). V lost 6 bases and J lost 9, with 18 bases in between. The CDR3 is 14 residues long. Germline V gene sequence: CDR1 MDHEN, CDR2 SYDVKM. The CDR3 DNA sequence: TGTGCCAGCAGCCGCGGGGGCCCCCTGAGGCCCCAGCATTTT. As protein: CASSRGGPLRPQHF.

The chain carries TRBV6-5 and TRBJ1-2; D is perhaps TRBD1 (6 bases). The CDR3 covers 12 residues. The germline CDR1 and CDR2 sequences are MNHEY and SVGAGI. V was clipped by 5 bases and J by 6 bases, with 10 bases between them. The CDR3, as DNA: TGTGCCAGCAGTAACTACAGGGATGGCTACACCTTC. It translates to CASSNYRDGYTF.

The gene calls are TRBV10-2 and TRBJ2-3; 14 bases are shared with TRBD2. After removal of 8 bases from V and 2 bases from J, the junction contained 3 bases not matched to a gene. Germline V gives CDR1 WSHSY, CDR2 SAAADI. CDR3 length: 15 amino acids. CDR3 region: CASQGLAGATDTQYF. CDR3 DNA sequence: TGCGCCAGCCAGGGACTAGCGGGGGCCACAGATACGCAGTATTTT.

This chain links TRBV28 with TRBJ2-1; the D gene is possibly TRBD2 (5 bases). Germline values: CDR1 MDHEN, CDR2 SYDVKM. The CDR3 has 16 residues. Trimming left V 6 bases short and J 0 bases short, with 15 bases between. This CDR3 is CASSPELVSSYNEQFF. CDR3 nucleotides: TGTGCCAGCAGCCCGGAACTAGTTAGCTCCTACAATGAGCAGTTCTTC.

The rearrangement links TRBV2 to TRBJ1-4; tentative D call: TRBD1 (6 bases). Germline-derived CDR1 and CDR2 are SNHLY and FYNNEI. V was pared by 6 bases and J by 4 bases, with 9 bases between. CDR3 size: 13 residues. Here the CDR3 DNA reads TGTGCCAGCAGCTCGGACAGTAATGAAAAACTGTTTTTT. Its translation is CASSSDSNEKLFF. Variable domain in full (rest from reference TRBV2 and TRBJ1-4): EPEVTQTPSHQVTQMGQEVILRCVPISNHLYFYWYRQILGQKVEFLVSFYNNEISEKSEIFDDQFSVERPDGSNFTLKIRSTKLEDSAMYFCASSSDSNEKLFFGSGTQLSVL.

The chain joins TRBV30 to TRBJ1-1; 8 bases are a match to TRBD1. The length of the CDR3 is 15 residues. Germline V gene lookup returns CDR1 GTSNPN and CDR2 SVGIG (reference sequence). The ends lost 3 bases at V and 4 bases at J; junction bases unmatched: 10. The CDR3 nucleotides are TGTGCCTGGAGCTACTTCAGGGGGCTCGGCACTGAAGCTTTCTTT. Amino acid sequence: CAWSYFRGLGTEAFF. The full variable domain, completed using reference TRBV30 and TRBJ1-1, is SQTIHQWPATLVQPVGSPLSLECTVEGTSNPNLYWYRQAAGRGLQLLFYSVGIGQISSEVPQNLSASRPQDRQFILSSKKLLLSDSGFYLCAWSYFRGLGTEAFFGQGTRLTVV.

The J gene is TRBJ2-1, the V gene TRBV28; D is perhaps TRBD2 (5 bases). Looked up from germline, CDR1 is MDHEN and CDR2 is SYDVKM. V lost 9 bases and J lost 2, with 17 bases in between. CDR3 length equals 15 residues. The CDR3 DNA sequence: TGTGCCAGTCAAGCTAGGGAGAGGACCTACAATGAGCAGTTCTTC. Amino acids: CASQARERTYNEQFF.

V gene TRBV18 combines with J gene TRBJ1-6; D not certain. With 5 bases removed from V and 5 bases from J, the gap between germline ends came to 10 bases. The length of the CDR3 is 14 residues. Per the germline V gene, CDR1 is KGHSH and CDR2 is LQKENI. The CDR3 loop reads CASSGTVDNSPLHF. The CDR3 region has the DNA TGTGCCAGCTCAGGAACAGTAGATAATTCACCCCTCCACTTT.

The chain employs TRBV5-4 and TRBJ2-5; 13 bases map to TRBD2. The CDR3 has 15 residues. From germline, CDR1 is SGHNT and CDR2 YYREEE (reference sequence). V lost 4 bases and J lost 7; bases outside the gene matches: 7. The CDR3 sequence is CASSPGTSGITTQYF. The CDR3 DNA reads TGTGCCAGCAGCCCGGGGACTAGCGGGATCACGACCCAGTACTTC.

V gene TRBV5-4 combines with J gene TRBJ2-3; D call uncertain. Germline V gene lookup returns CDR1 SGHNT and CDR2 YYREEE (reference sequence). The CDR3 loop spans 14 amino acids. V shed 0 bases and J shed 4 bases, with 9 bases lying between them. For the CDR3, the DNA is TGTGCCAGCAGCTTGGAGCCCCCTCCAGATACGCAGTATTTT. Protein product: CASSLEPPPDTQYF.

The V gene is TRBV3-1 (or the pseudogene TRBV3-2), the J gene TRBJ2-7, with D hard to call. Germline lookup yields CDR1 LGHDT and CDR2 YNNKEL (reference sequence). Between the trimmed V and J ends, which lost 4 bases and 5 bases, there was a span of 21 bases. The CDR3 runs 16 residues. CDR3 region: CASSLGPSASGHEQYF. In DNA form, the CDR3 reads TGTGCCAGCAGCCTGGGCCCCAGCGCCTCAGGCCACGAGCAGTACTTC.

The chain employs TRBV19 and TRBJ1-1; tentative D call: TRBD1 (6 bases). In germline, CDR1 is LNHDA, CDR2 SQIVND (reference sequence). The CDR3 extends over 15 amino acids. Trimming shortened V by 3 bases and J by 1 base, and 12 bases separated the two germline ends. The CDR3 DNA sequence: TGTGCCAGTAGTATTTTCGCGGGGGCGAACACTGAAGCTTTCTTT. This encodes CASSIFAGANTEAFF.

The chain joins TRBV5-4 to TRBJ2-7, with 7 bases identical to TRBD1. Losses at the gene ends were 4 bases for V and 3 bases for J; bases not matched to a gene: 7. The CDR3 contains 14 residues. The germline V gene has CDR1 SGHNT and CDR2 YYREEE (reference sequence). The CDR3: CASSLDRRLYEQYF. CDR3 nucleotide sequence: TGTGCCAGCAGCCTGGACAGGCGACTCTACGAGCAGTACTTC.

A single count supports this clone. The chain has TRBV30 and TRBJ2-7; a weak D match, TRBD1 (6 bases). Germline lookup yields CDR1 GTSNPN and CDR2 SVGIG (reference sequence). This CDR3 spans 14 amino acids. The V gene lost 0 bases and the J gene lost 4 bases, with 13 bases spanning the gap. CDR3 residues: CAWSVGATGYEQYF. The CDR3 DNA follows: TGTGCCTGGAGTGTGGGAGCGACAGGATACGAGCAGTACTTC.

This clone showed up just once. The chain couples TRBV6-5 to TRBJ1-2, with unresolved D. Per the germline V gene, CDR1 is MNHEY and CDR2 is SVGAGI. The CDR3 loop spans 14 amino acids. V lost 5 bases and J 6 bases, leaving 16 bases between the germline ends. This CDR3 reads CASSPRGGSNGYTF. The CDR3 bases are TGTGCCAGCAGTCCAAGAGGAGGCAGTAATGGCTACACCTTC.